This TCR beta chain comes out of a study of blood T cell repertoires in COVID-19. Study-wide context: Acute-phase and convalescent COVID-19 samples originated in the United States, Italy and Spain. The analysed material was cDNA or gDNA that came from T cells, B-cell-depleted T cells, or PBMCs.

Profiled with immunoSEQ multiplex PCR; TCRdb holds only in-frame clones, not every one. The repertoire holds 200,000 or so clones, with roughly 80% as singletons. CDR1 is SGHTA, CDR2 FQGNSA, per germline. Trimming left V 0 bases short and J 10 bases short, with 13 bases between. There are 14 residues in the CDR3. V usage is TRBV7-2 and J usage is TRBJ1-5; maybe TRBD1 (6 bases). The clonotype was recovered from a woman older than 75 with COVID-19, enrolled during active disease. Sequencing used peripheral blood. CDR3 residues: CASSLASTGRPQHF. The CDR3 region has the DNA TGTGCCAGCAGCTTAGCGTCAACAGGGAGACCCCAGCATTTT.